This passage covers 10 T cell receptor beta chains from one sample sequenced in a study of graft-versus-host responses after intestinal transplantation. Assay used: immunoSEQ multiplex PCR; TCRdb lists only in-frame clones, some missing. Seen here are thousands of clones, around a fifth observed once, and the top ten hold around 5%. The material was alloreactive CD4+ T cells from a mixed lymphocyte reaction culture, obtained before transplantation. Subset denoted: CFSE-low proliferating T cells sorted from roughly six-day pre-transplant mixed lymphocyte reaction (GvH or HvG direction). The origin of the receptors is a human patient who was an organ donor for intestinal transplantation.

J is TRBJ1-2 and V is TRBV4-2; D not resolved. CDR1 is LGHNA, CDR2 YNFKEQ, per germline. V was shortened by 0 bases and J by 3 bases, with 8 bases between the two germline ends. The CDR3 is 14 amino acids. The CDR3 is CASSQEARDYGYTF. The CDR3 DNA reads as TGTGCCAGCAGCCAAGAGGCCCGGGACTATGGCTACACCTTC.

This clone is a singleton in its sample. The chain joins TRBV5-6 to TRBJ1-6; the D gene is possibly TRBD1 (5 bases). The V end lost 3 bases, the J end lost 9 bases, and 22 bases lay between the germline ends. CDR1 is SGHDT, CDR2 YYEEEE, per germline. This CDR3 has 17 amino acids. As DNA, the CDR3 is TGTGCCAGCAGCTCGTTGTGGGGGGGAAGGCTAATTTCACCCCTCCACTTT. Amino acids: CASSSLWGGRLISPLHF.

This rearrangement joins TRBV11-2 to TRBJ1-1; D gene ambiguous. This CDR3 has 14 residues. The V end was cut by 3 bases, the J end by 1 base, with 9 bases between. Germline V lookup: CDR1 SGHAT, CDR2 FQNNGV. CDR3 DNA: TGTGCCAGCAGCTTTTTGGCAGGGAACACTGAAGCTTTCTTT. Translation gives CASSFLAGNTEAFF.

In its sample, this clone is medium-sized (0.01 to 0.1%). The chain couples TRBV9 to TRBJ2-1; 8 bases agree with TRBD1. V dropped 3 bases and J dropped 2; count of bases not matched to a gene: 4. Germline V gives CDR1 SGDLS, CDR2 YYNGEE. The CDR3 has 15 residues. CDR3 residues: CASSAGQGTYNEQFF. CDR3 DNA sequence: TGTGCCAGCAGCGCCGGACAGGGAACCTACAATGAGCAGTTCTTC.

This clone appeared once. The J gene is TRBJ1-1, the V gene TRBV7-6; D is ambiguous. Per germline, CDR1 SGHVS and CDR2 FNYEAQ. This CDR3 contains 13 residues. The V end lost 1 base, the J end lost 7 bases, and 10 bases lay between the germline ends. This chain's CDR3 is CASSLGHPDEAFF. DNA for the CDR3: TGTGCCAGCAGCTTAGGGCACCCAGATGAAGCTTTCTTT.

This clone was detected a few times. The CDR3, as DNA: TGTGCCAGCAGCTTTTGGGACAGGGTGGCCGGGGAGCTGTTTTTT. Residues: CASSFWDRVAGELFF. The chain combines TRBV6-1 with TRBJ2-2, with 9 bases that match TRBD1. The germline gives CDR1 MNHNS, CDR2 SASEGT. CDR3 length: 15 amino acids. V gave up 6 bases and J gave up 6 bases; unmatched junction bases: 8.

The chain has TRBV11-3 and TRBJ2-2, with a weak D call TRBD1 (6 bases). V gave up 6 bases and J gave up 0 bases, with 11 bases separating them. The CDR3 loop spans 15 amino acids. CDR1 and CDR2 from the germline V gene are SGHNT and YENEEA. The CDR3 sequence is CASSPGTPNTGELFF. CDR3 nucleotide sequence: TGTGCCAGCAGTCCCGGGACACCGAACACCGGGGAGCTGTTTTTT. Full variable domain (rest looked up from reference TRBV11-3 and TRBJ2-2): EAGVVQSPRYKIIEKKQPVAFWCNPISGHNTLYWYLQNLGQGPELLIRYENEEAVDDSQLPKDRFSAERLKGVDSTLKIQPAELGDSAVYLCASSPGTPNTGELFFGEGSRLTVL.

This clone showed up just once. This chain links TRBV28 with TRBJ2-5; TRBD2 matches at 10 bases. The CDR3 contains 16 residues. Trimming removed 3 bases from V and 7 bases from J; junction bases left unmatched: 11. CDR1 and CDR2 (germline): MDHEN, SYDVKM. The CDR3 is CASSLAASGGRGTQYF. The DNA of the CDR3 is TGTGCCAGCAGTTTGGCCGCTAGCGGGGGCCGGGGGACCCAGTACTTC. Based on the CDR3 plus reference TRBV28 and TRBJ2-5, the full variable domain is DVKVTQSSRYLVKRTGEKVFLECVQDMDHENMFWYRQDPGLGLRLIYFSYDVKMKEKGDIPEGYSVSREKKERFSLILESASTNQTSMYLCASSLAASGGRGTQYFGPGTRLLVL.

In this sample, this clone is medium-sized (0.01 to 0.1%). The V gene is TRBV5-1, the J gene TRBJ1-3; D gene unclear. The CDR3 totals 16 residues. Trimming left V 1 base short and J 0 bases short, with 11 bases between. Germline V gene lookup returns CDR1 SGHRS and CDR2 YFSETQ. The CDR3 reads CASSLMGANSGNTIYF. CDR3 coding DNA: TGCGCCAGCAGCTTGATGGGAGCCAACTCTGGAAACACCATATATTTT.

The V call is TRBV9, the J call TRBJ2-2; D not resolved. The CDR3 totals 16 residues. Germline values: CDR1 SGDLS, CDR2 YYNGEE. Trimming took off 0 bases at V and 0 bases at J, with 9 bases between the two ends. CDR3 DNA: TGTGCCAGCAGCGTAGGTGGTACTACGAACACCGGGGAGCTGTTTTTT. This encodes CASSVGGTTNTGELFF.